A selection of T cell receptor beta chains follows, all from one sample in a study of PD-1 and CTLA-4 blockade in melanoma. Sequenced by immunoSEQ multiplex PCR; TCRdb stores in-frame clones only, minus some. In the table there are about 16,000 clones, about two thirds of which are singletons. Here the sequenced sample was CD8+ T cells from peripheral blood, taken from a patient given anti-PD-1 treatment. All receptors derive from a human donor with melanoma. Each CDR3 is given with its conserved first and last residue. Fields, in order: clone size, V gene, D gene, J gene, CDR3 protein, CDR3 DNA. The D gene is left open where the match is weak. Not all rows give a size; the values are once, few, many and, for expanded clones, a class.

-	TRBV4-1	-	TRBJ1-1	CASSQVRGGNTEAFF	TGCGCCAGCAGCCAAGTACGAGGGGGGAACACTGAAGCTTTCTTT
-	TRBV27	-	TRBJ2-3	CASSPIGYTSTDTQYF	TGTGCCAGCAGTCCAATTGGGTACACTAGCACAGATACGCAGTATTTT
-	TRBV3-1/TRBV3-2	-	TRBJ1-2	CASSQAFSDTYGYTF	TGTGCCAGCAGCCAAGCTTTCTCCGATACCTATGGCTACACCTTC
-	TRBV19	-	TRBJ2-3	CASSTLLGLADTQYF	TGTGCCAGTAGCACTCTTCTTGGGTTGGCAGATACGCAGTATTTT
once	TRBV5-4	-	TRBJ1-1	CASSLGYTEAFF	TGTGCCAGCAGCCTGGGCTACACTGAAGCTTTCTTT
-	TRBV6-5	TRBD1	TRBJ2-5	CASSYSQGAVEETQYF	TGTGCCAGCAGTTACTCGCAGGGGGCGGTTGAAGAGACCCAGTACTTC
once	TRBV10-2	-	TRBJ1-1	CASSDYLGTEAFF	TGCGCCAGCAGTGATTACTTGGGCACTGAAGCTTTCTTT
once	TRBV2	-	TRBJ1-4	CASSEAVRAGGPDNEKLFF	TGTGCCAGCAGTGAAGCGGTGCGGGCTGGGGGGCCGGATAATGAAAAACTGTTTTTT
-	TRBV6-5	-	TRBJ2-7	CASSFGLVYEQYF	TGTGCCAGCAGTTTCGGACTTGTTTACGAGCAGTACTTC
large	TRBV2	-	TRBJ2-7	CASSDPDSSYEQYF	TGTGCCAGCAGTGACCCGGACAGCTCCTACGAGCAGTACTTC
-	TRBV7-9	TRBD1	TRBJ1-1	CASSLRGQGITEAFF	TGTGCCAGCAGCTTAAGGGGACAGGGGATCACTGAAGCTTTCTTT
-	TRBV7-2	-	TRBJ1-1	CASTYQAFGGNTEAFF	TGTGCCAGCACCTACCAGGCCTTTGGAGGGAACACTGAAGCTTTCTTT
once	TRBV2	TRBD2	TRBJ2-1	CASRPAGVSNEQFF	TGTGCCAGCAGGCCAGCGGGAGTGAGCAATGAGCAGTTCTTC
-	TRBV7-8	-	TRBJ2-5	CASSSQETQYF	TGTGCCAGCAGCTCCCAAGAGACCCAGTACTTC
once	TRBV27	-	TRBJ1-1	CASSLIYQAYTEAFF	TGTGCCAGCAGTCTAATCTATCAGGCCTACACTGAAGCTTTCTTT
-	TRBV5-6	-	TRBJ1-1	CASSLAGAKEAFF	TGTGCCAGCAGCTTGGCAGGGGCTAAAGAAGCTTTCTTT
-	TRBV7-9	TRBD2	TRBJ2-1	CASSMGLAGTSYNEQFF	TGTGCCAGCAGCATGGGACTAGCGGGGACCTCCTACAATGAGCAGTTCTTC
-	TRBV29-1	TRBD1	TRBJ1-2	CSVHSPGQGVYGYTF	TGCAGCGTCCACTCACCGGGACAGGGCGTTTATGGCTACACCTTC
-	TRBV5-4	-	TRBJ2-2	CASSLEGGGLNTGELFF	TGTGCCAGCAGCTTGGAAGGAGGGGGCCTAAACACCGGGGAGCTGTTTTTT
-	TRBV11-3	-	TRBJ2-7	CASSFFSVDSGSYEQYF	TGTGCCAGCAGCTTTTTCTCCGTCGACAGTGGATCCTACGAGCAGTACTTC
-	TRBV4-2	-	TRBJ1-4	CASSPLAGGSNEKLFF	TGTGCCAGCAGCCCCCTCGCGGGGGGATCGAATGAAAAACTGTTTTTT
-	TRBV24-1	-	TRBJ1-5	CATSDSGGNQPQHF	TGTGCCACCAGTGATTCAGGGGGCAATCAGCCCCAGCATTTT
-	TRBV13	-	TRBJ2-7	CASSWTAYEQYF	TGTGCCAGCAGCTGGACAGCCTACGAGCAGTACTTC
-	TRBV5-6	-	TRBJ2-1	CASSSAGYNEQFF	TGTGCCAGCAGTTCAGCGGGTTACAATGAGCAGTTCTTC
-	TRBV7-9	TRBD1	TRBJ2-7	CASSLDSLLQGNWVSEQYF	TGTGCCAGCAGCTTAGACTCGTTACTACAGGGGAACTGGGTCTCCGAGCAGTACTTC
-	TRBV18	TRBD1	TRBJ2-1	CASSRRTGDYNEQFF	TGTGCCAGCTCACGGCGGACAGGGGATTACAATGAGCAGTTCTTC
-	TRBV12-3/TRBV12-4	-	TRBJ2-2	CASSLVLAGELFF	TGTGCCAGCAGTTTAGTTTTGGCCGGGGAGCTGTTTTTT
once	TRBV11-3	-	TRBJ2-7	CASSLGGSYEQYF	TGTGCCAGCAGCCTCGGGGGCTCCTACGAGCAGTACTTC